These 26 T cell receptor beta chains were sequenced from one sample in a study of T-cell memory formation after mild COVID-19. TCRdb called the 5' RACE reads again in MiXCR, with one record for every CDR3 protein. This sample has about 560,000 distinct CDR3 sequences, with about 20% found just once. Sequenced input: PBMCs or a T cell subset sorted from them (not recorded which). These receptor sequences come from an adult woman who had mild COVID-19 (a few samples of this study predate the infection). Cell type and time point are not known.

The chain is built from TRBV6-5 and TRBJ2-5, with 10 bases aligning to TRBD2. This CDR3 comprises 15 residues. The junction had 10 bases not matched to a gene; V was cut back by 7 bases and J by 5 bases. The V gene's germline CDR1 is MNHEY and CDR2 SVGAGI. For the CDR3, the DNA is TGTGCCAGCAAAAAGAGCGGGAGGGCCGGGGAGACCCAGTACTTC. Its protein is CASKKSGRAGETQYF.

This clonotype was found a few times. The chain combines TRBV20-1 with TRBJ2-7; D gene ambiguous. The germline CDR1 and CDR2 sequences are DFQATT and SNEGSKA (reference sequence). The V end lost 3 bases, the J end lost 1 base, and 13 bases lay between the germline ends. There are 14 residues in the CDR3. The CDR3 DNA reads TGCAGTGCTAGGGTCCCGGGTGGATCCTACGAGCAGTACTTC. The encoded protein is CSARVPGGSYEQYF.

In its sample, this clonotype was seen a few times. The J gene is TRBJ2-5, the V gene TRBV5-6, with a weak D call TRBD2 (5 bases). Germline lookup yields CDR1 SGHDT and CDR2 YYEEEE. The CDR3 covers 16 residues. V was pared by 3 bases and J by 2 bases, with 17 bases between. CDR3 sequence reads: CASSSLGPGLQETQYF. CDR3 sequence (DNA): TGTGCCAGCAGCTCACTTGGGCCGGGATTGCAAGAGACCCAGTACTTC. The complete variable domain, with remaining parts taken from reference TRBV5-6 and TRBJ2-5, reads DAGVTQSPTHLIKTRGQQVTLRCSPKSGHDTVSWYQQALGQGPQFIFQYYEEEERQRGNFPDRFSGHQFPNYSSELNVNALLLGDSALYLCASSSLGPGLQETQYFGPGTRLLVL.

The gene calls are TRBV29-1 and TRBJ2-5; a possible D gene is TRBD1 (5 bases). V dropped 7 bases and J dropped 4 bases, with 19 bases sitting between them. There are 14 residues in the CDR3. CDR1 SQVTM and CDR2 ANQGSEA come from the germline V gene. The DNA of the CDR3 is TGCAGCGATGACCTAGGACACTCCACAGAGACCCAGTACTTC. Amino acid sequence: CSDDLGHSTETQYF.

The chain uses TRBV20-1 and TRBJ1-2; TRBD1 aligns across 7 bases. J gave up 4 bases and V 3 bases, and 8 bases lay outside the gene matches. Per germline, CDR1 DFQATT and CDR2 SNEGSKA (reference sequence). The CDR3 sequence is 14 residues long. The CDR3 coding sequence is TGCAGTGCTAGGACCCCGGGACAGTCCTATGGCTACACCTTC. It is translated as CSARTPGQSYGYTF.

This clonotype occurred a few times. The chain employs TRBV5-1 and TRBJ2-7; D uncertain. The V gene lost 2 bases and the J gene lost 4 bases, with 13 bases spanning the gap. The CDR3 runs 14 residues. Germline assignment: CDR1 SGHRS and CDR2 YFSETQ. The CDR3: CASSFKGPGYEQYF. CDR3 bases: TGCGCCAGCAGCTTTAAAGGGCCTGGATACGAGCAGTACTTC.

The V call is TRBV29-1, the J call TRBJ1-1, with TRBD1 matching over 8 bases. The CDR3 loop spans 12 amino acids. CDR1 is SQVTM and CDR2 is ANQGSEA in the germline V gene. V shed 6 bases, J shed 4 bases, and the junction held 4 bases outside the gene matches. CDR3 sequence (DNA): TGCAGCGTCGACAGGGGAGGCACTGAAGCTTTCTTT. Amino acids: CSVDRGGTEAFF.

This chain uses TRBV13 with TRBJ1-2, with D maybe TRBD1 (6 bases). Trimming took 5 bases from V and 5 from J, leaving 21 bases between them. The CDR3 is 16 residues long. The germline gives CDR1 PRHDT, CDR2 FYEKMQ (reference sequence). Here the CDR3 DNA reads TGTGCCAGCAGCCAAGGGGGGCCCCGCAGGTCTTATGGCTACACCTTC. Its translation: CASSQGGPRRSYGYTF.

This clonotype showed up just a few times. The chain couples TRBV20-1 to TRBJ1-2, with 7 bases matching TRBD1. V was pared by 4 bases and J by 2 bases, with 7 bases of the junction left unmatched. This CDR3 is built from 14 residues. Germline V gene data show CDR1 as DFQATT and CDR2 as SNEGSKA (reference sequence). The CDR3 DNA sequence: TGCAGTGCTACCCGGGACAGCCCAAACTATGGCTACACCTTC. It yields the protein CSATRDSPNYGYTF.

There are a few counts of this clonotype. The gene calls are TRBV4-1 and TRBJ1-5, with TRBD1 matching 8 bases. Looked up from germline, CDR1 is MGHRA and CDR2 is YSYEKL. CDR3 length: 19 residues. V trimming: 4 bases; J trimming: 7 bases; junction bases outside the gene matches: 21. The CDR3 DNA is TGCGCCAGCAGCCGCCCGAAAAAGCGACAGGGGTGCTTCGGGCAGCCCCAGCATTTT. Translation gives CASSRPKKRQGCFGQPQHF.

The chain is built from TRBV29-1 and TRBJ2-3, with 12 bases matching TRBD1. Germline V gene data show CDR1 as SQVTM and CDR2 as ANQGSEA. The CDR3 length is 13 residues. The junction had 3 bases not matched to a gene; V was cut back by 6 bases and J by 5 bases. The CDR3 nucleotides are TGCAGCGTCGGGACAGGGGGCCGAGATACGCAGTATTTT. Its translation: CSVGTGGRDTQYF.

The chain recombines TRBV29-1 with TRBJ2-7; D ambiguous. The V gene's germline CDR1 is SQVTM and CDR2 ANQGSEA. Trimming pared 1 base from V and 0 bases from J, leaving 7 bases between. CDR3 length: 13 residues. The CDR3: CSVEGGVSYEQYF. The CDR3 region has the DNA TGCAGCGTTGAAGGTGGGGTCTCCTACGAGCAGTACTTC.

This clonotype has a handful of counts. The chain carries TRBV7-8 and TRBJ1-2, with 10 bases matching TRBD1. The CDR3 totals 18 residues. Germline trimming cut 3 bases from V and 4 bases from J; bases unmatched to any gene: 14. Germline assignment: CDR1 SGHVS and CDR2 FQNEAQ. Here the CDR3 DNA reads TGTGCCAGCAGCTTTCTCCGGGACAGGGGCCCGGGGGGCTATGGCTACACCTTC. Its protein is CASSFLRDRGPGGYGYTF.

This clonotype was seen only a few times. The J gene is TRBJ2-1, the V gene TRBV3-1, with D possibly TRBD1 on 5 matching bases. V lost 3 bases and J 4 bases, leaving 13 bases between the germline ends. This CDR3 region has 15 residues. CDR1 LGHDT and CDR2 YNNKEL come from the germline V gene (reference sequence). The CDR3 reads CASSHSDKSYNEQFF. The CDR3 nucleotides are TGTGCCAGCAGCCACTCGGACAAATCTTACAATGAGCAGTTCTTC.

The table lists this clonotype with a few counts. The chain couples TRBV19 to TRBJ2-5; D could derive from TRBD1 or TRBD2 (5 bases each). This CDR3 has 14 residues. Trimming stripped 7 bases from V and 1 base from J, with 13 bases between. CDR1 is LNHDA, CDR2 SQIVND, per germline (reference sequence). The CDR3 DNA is TGTGCCAGTAAACCCCCAGGGACCCAAGAGACCCAGTACTTC. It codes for CASKPPGTQETQYF.

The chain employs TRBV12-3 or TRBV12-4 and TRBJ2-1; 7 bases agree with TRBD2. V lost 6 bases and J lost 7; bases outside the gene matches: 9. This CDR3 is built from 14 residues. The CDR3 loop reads CASRSGGGPNEQFF. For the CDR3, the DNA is TGTGCCAGCAGAAGTGGGGGAGGGCCGAATGAGCAGTTCTTC.

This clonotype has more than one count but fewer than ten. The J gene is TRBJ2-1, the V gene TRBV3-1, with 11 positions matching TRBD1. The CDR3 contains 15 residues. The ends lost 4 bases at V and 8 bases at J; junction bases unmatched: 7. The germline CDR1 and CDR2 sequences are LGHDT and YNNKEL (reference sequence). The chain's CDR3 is CASSLDRGRGHEQFF. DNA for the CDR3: TGTGCCAGCAGCCTGGACAGGGGGCGGGGGCATGAGCAGTTCTTC.

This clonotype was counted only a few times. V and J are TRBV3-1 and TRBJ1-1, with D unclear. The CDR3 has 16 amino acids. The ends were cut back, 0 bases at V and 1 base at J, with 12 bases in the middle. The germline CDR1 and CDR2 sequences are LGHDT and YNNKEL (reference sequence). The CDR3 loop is CASSQDVHKTNTEAFF. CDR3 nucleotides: TGTGCCAGCAGCCAAGACGTTCACAAAACGAACACTGAAGCTTTCTTT.

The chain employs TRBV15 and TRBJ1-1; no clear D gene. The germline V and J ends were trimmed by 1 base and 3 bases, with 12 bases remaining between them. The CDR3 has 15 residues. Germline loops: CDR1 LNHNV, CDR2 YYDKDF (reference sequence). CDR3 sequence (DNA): TGTGCCACCAGCAGAGGTGGCGGGGAGGACACTGAAGCTTTCTTT. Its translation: CATSRGGGEDTEAFF.

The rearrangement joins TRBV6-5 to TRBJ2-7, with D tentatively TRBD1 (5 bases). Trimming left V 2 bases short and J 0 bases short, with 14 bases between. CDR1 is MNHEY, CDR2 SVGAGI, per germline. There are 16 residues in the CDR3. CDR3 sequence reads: CASSYTGHSSSYEQYF. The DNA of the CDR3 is TGTGCCAGCAGTTACACCGGACACAGCAGCTCCTACGAGCAGTACTTC.

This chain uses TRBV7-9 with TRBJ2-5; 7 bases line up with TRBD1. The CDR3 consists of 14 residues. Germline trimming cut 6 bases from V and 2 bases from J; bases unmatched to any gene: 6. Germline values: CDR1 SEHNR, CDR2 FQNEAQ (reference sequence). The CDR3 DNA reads TGTGCCAGCAGTACAGGGGTGTATCAAGAGACCCAGTACTTC. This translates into CASSTGVYQETQYF.

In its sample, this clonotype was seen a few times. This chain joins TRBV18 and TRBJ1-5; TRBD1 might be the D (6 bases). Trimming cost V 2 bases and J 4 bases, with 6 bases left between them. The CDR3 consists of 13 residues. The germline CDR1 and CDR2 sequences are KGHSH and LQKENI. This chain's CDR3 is CASSPGQNQPQHF. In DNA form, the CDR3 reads TGTGCCAGCTCACCAGGACAGAATCAGCCCCAGCATTTT. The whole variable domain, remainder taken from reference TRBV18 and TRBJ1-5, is NAGVMQNPRHLVRRRGQEARLRCSPMKGHSHVYWYRQLPEEGLKFMVYLQKENIIDESGMPKERFSAEFPKEGPSILRIQQVVRGDSAAYFCASSPGQNQPQHFGDGTRLSIL.

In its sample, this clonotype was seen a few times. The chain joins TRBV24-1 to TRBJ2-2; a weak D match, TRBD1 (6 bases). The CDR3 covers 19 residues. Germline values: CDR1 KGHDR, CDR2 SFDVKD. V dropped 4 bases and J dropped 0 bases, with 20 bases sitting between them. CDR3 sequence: CATSDLRAKDSANTGELFF. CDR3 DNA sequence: TGTGCCACCAGTGACCTACGGGCCAAGGACAGCGCGAACACCGGGGAGCTGTTTTTT.

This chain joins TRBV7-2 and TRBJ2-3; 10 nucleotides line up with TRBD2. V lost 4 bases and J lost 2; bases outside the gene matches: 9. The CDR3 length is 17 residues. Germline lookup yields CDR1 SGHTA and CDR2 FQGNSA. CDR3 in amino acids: CASSSQITSGNTDTQYF. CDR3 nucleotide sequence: TGTGCCAGCAGCTCGCAGATTACTAGCGGGAACACAGATACGCAGTATTTT.

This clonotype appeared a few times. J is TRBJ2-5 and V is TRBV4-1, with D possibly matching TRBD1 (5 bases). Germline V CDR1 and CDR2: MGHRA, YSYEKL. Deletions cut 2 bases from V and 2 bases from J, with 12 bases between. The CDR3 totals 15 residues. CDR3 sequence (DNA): TGCGCCAGCAGCCAACACCCGACAGCACAAGAGACCCAGTACTTC. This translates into CASSQHPTAQETQYF.

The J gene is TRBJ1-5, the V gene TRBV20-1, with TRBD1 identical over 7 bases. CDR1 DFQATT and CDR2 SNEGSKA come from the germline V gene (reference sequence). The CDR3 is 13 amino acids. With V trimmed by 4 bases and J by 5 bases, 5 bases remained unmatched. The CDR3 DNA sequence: TGCAGTGCTACACAGGGGCGGCATCAGCCCCAGCATTTT. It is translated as CSATQGRHQPQHF.